These T cell receptor beta chains were read from a single sample in a study of cytomegalovirus exposure and HLA in healthy donors. The assay was immunoSEQ multiplex PCR, and TCRdb's table has in-frame clones only and misses some. Here the sample spans 150,000 to 200,000 clones, 70% to 80% being singletons. Sequenced material: PBMCs. These TCRs come from a male donor in good health and CMV-seronegative. Each CDR3 is given with its conserved first and last residue. A D gene is named only where the DNA matches it firmly. Rows give clone size only sometimes, using once, few, many, or a class for an expanded clone.

>NA|TRBJ1-1|TRBV7-2|NA
TGTGCCAGCAGCATCCCAGGGGAGTACACTGAAGCTTTCTTT
CASSIPGEYTEAFF
>TRBD2|TRBJ2-5|TRBV29-1|once
TGCAGCGTTGAAATCCCGGGACTAGCGGGAGGGCGCTCGGTCCGGGAGACCCAGTACTTC
CSVEIPGLAGGRSVRETQYF
>NA|TRBJ2-7|TRBV9|NA
TGTGCCAGCAGCGTTGGGCAATCCTACGAGCAGTACTTC
CASSVGQSYEQYF
>NA|TRBJ1-6|TRBV11-2|NA
TGTGCCAGCAGCTTAGACGGGGGAAGAGATTCACCCCTCCACTTT
CASSLDGGRDSPLHF
>NA|TRBJ2-3|TRBV5-1|NA
TGCGCCAGCAGCTTGCGGGGGACTTTGGGGGATACGCAGTATTTT
CASSLRGTLGDTQYF
>TRBD1|TRBJ2-3|TRBV7-9|NA
TGTGCCAGCAGCTTCGACAGGGCCAGCACAGATACGCAGTATTTT
CASSFDRASTDTQYF
>NA|TRBJ2-7|TRBV4-3|few
TGCGCCAGCAGCCAAGAACCAGGGGACCACGAGCAGTACTTC
CASSQEPGDHEQYF
>TRBD1|TRBJ1-5|TRBV5-5|once
TGTGCCAGCAGCGCCGTTTTTGGACAGGGTCCTCAGCCCCAGCATTTT
CASSAVFGQGPQPQHF
>NA|TRBJ2-1|TRBV27|NA
TGTGCCAGCATCCCGGTGGGAGCCCGCAATGAGCAGTTCTTC
CASIPVGARNEQFF
>NA|TRBJ2-1|TRBV9|NA
TGTGCCAGCAGCCCCCTAGGTGAGCAGTTCTTC
CASSPLGEQFF
>NA|TRBJ2-7|TRBV6-5|NA
TGTGCCAGCAGTTATGGGGCACAACCGGGTGTCGAGCAGTACTTC
CASSYGAQPGVEQYF
>TRBD1|TRBJ2-1|TRBV7-4|few
TGTGCCAGCAGCCCGGGGACAGGGGGAAGTAATGAGCAGTTCTTC
CASSPGTGGSNEQFF
>NA|TRBJ2-1|TRBV28|NA
TGTGCCAGCAGTAATAGTCTAACAGGGCTTAACAATGAGCAGTTCTTC
CASSNSLTGLNNEQFF
>NA|TRBJ2-2|TRBV10-3|NA
TGTGCCATCAGTGAGCCGGAGCGGGCCGGGGAGCTGTTTTTT
CAISEPERAGELFF
>TRBD1|TRBJ1-1|TRBV6-5|NA
TGTGCCAGCAGTCCCGATACAGGGGTGAACACTGAAGCTTTCTTT
CASSPDTGVNTEAFF
>NA|TRBJ2-1|TRBV7-9|NA
TGTGCCAGCAGCTTAGTAAGTGTTCGCGGGCATGAGCAGTTCTTC
CASSLVSVRGHEQFF
>TRBD2|TRBJ2-1|TRBV11-2|NA
TGTGCCAGCAGCCCCCCGGGGGGGACTAGCGGGAGTCATGAGCAGTTCTTC
CASSPPGGTSGSHEQFF
>NA|TRBJ2-7|TRBV2|NA
TGTGCCAGCAGTGGGGGACATCCCTACGAGCAGTACTTC
CASSGGHPYEQYF
>TRBD1|TRBJ1-6|TRBV5-4|NA
TGTGCCAGCAGCCCCACAGGGGATTCACCCCTCCACTTT
CASSPTGDSPLHF
>TRBD2|TRBJ2-5|TRBV9|NA
TGTGCCAGCAGCGTAGTCCCCTTGGGGGGGGAAGAGACCCAGTACTTC
CASSVVPLGGEETQYF
>NA|TRBJ2-5|TRBV7-2|NA
TGTGCCAGCAGCTACGGACTCCAAGAGACCCAGTACTTC
CASSYGLQETQYF
>TRBD1|TRBJ1-1|TRBV6-5|NA
TGTGCCAGCAGTTACGGACAGGGGAACACTGAAGCTTTCTTT
CASSYGQGNTEAFF
>TRBD1|TRBJ1-2|TRBV4-1|NA
TGCGCCAGCAGCCAGCCGGGACAGGTAAATGGCTACACCTTC
CASSQPGQVNGYTF
>TRBD2|TRBJ2-1|TRBV11-3|NA
TGTGCCAGCAGCTTAACAACTAGCGGGTTTAGCTCCTACAATGAGCAGTTCTTC
CASSLTTSGFSSYNEQFF
>TRBD1|TRBJ1-3|TRBV5-5|NA
TGTGCCAGCAGCACCTTGACAGGGAACTCTGGAAACACCATATATTTT
CASSTLTGNSGNTIYF
>TRBD1|TRBJ1-2|TRBV28|NA
TGTGCCAGCAGGGCAGGGGGCGCGGATGGCTACACCTTC
CASRAGGADGYTF
>TRBD2|TRBJ2-1|TRBV12-5|NA
TGTGCTAGTGGTTCGGGAGGGTACTATGAGCAGTTCTTC
CASGSGGYYEQFF
>TRBD2|TRBJ2-5|TRBV4-3|NA
TGCGCCAGCAGCCAAAGACTAGCGGGGGGTCCCCAAGAGACCCAGTACTTC
CASSQRLAGGPQETQYF
>NA|TRBJ1-1|TRBV7-3|NA
TGTGCCAGCAGCGGCTCCAGGGAAACTGAAGCTTTCTTT
CASSGSRETEAFF
>TRBD1|TRBJ1-2|TRBV6-1|few
TGTGCCAGCAGTGAGACAGGGCGCTATGGCTACACCTTC
CASSETGRYGYTF
>NA|TRBJ2-5|TRBV2|NA
TGTGCCAGCAGAACGGGAGCAGGAGAGACCCAGTACTTC
CASRTGAGETQYF
>TRBD1|TRBJ1-5|TRBV7-8|NA
TGTGCCAGCAGCCTAGGACAGGGGGCGCGCCAGCCCCAGCATTTT
CASSLGQGARQPQHF
>NA|TRBJ1-3|TRBV6-6|NA
TGTGCCAGCAGTTACTCTCCAGGGGCTACTGGAAACACCATATATTTT
CASSYSPGATGNTIYF
>TRBD1|TRBJ1-1|TRBV4-2|few
TGTGCCAGCAGCCAAGAGAGCACAGCAGGGGGTGAAGCTTTCTTT
CASSQESTAGGEAFF
>TRBD2|TRBJ2-3|TRBV2|NA
TGTGCCAGCAGTGCGCCGGGAGGTACCACAGATACGCAGTATTTT
CASSAPGGTTDTQYF
>NA|TRBJ1-1|TRBV30|once
TGTGCCTGGAGCCCCGGGGGGTCCGACACTGAAGCTTTCTTT
CAWSPGGSDTEAFF
>NA|TRBJ2-1|TRBV5-1|NA
TGCGCCAGCAGCTTCCGGGACTTCTACAATGAGCAGTTCTTC
CASSFRDFYNEQFF
>TRBD1|TRBJ2-7|TRBV6-6|NA
TGTGCCAGCAGTTACCCGCGGACAGGGAATTACGAGCAGTACTTC
CASSYPRTGNYEQYF
>TRBD2|TRBJ2-1|TRBV10-1|NA
TGCGCCAGCAGGGGGACTAGCGGGACCACAGGGGACAATGAGCAGTTCTTC
CASRGTSGTTGDNEQFF
>TRBD1|TRBJ2-7|TRBV2|NA
TGTGCCAGCAGTGAAGTAGGACGGGGACAGGGAGGGCCCTACGAGCAGTACTTC
CASSEVGRGQGGPYEQYF
>TRBD1|TRBJ1-1|TRBV7-9|NA
TGTTCCAGCAGCTTACCTCAAAGGGACAGGGGGAGCACTGAAGCTTTCTTT
CSSSLPQRDRGSTEAFF
>TRBD2|TRBJ2-5|TRBV5-1|NA
TGCGCCAGCAGCCAGCGGGGGGGCAACCAAGAGACCCAGTACTTC
CASSQRGGNQETQYF
>NA|TRBJ2-7|TRBV11-1|NA
TGTGCCAGCAGCTTTTTAGGAACGGGATCCTACGAGCAGTACTTC
CASSFLGTGSYEQYF
>NA|TRBJ1-5|TRBV9|NA
TGTGCCAGCAGCGTAGGCAGGGAGGATCAGCCCCAGCATTTT
CASSVGREDQPQHF
>TRBD1|TRBJ1-2|TRBV5-8|few
TGTGCCAGCAGCTTCGGGACAGGGGAGGGCGGCTACACCTTC
CASSFGTGEGGYTF
>TRBD1|TRBJ2-7|TRBV11-2|NA
TGTGCCAGCAGCTTAACAGGGGGAAGGTACGAGCAGTACTTC
CASSLTGGRYEQYF
>NA|TRBJ1-5|TRBV4-3|once
TGCGCCAGCAGCCAAGCGGGGGTGAATCAGCCCCAGCATTTT
CASSQAGVNQPQHF
>TRBD2|TRBJ2-1|TRBV4-3|NA
TGCGCCAGCAGCCAAGATATGGCGGGAGCCTACAATGAGCAGTTCTTC
CASSQDMAGAYNEQFF
>TRBD2|TRBJ2-7|TRBV28|NA
TGTGCCAGCGCGGGACTAGCCTACGAGCAGTACTTC
CASAGLAYEQYF